A selection of T cell receptor beta chains follows, all from one sample in a study of blood T cell repertoires in COVID-19. Libraries were prepared by immunoSEQ multiplex PCR; TCRdb keeps only in-frame clonotypes and omits some of them. The sample has under 300,000 clones; 70% to 85% are singletons. The specimen sequenced was peripheral blood. These receptors originate from a woman of 80 years or more with acute or convalescent COVID-19. Each CDR3 is given with its conserved first and last residue. Each record gives: J gene, D gene, V gene, clone size, CDR3 protein, CDR3 DNA. D genes are given only for firm matches. Only some rows state a clone size, as once, few, many or a class for expanded clones.

j_call: TRBJ1-2; d_call: .; v_call: TRBV27; clone_size: .; cdr3_aa: CASSAGVGGYTF; cdr3_nt: TGTGCCAGCAGTGCAGGGGTTGGGGGCTACACCTTC
j_call: TRBJ1-1; d_call: .; v_call: TRBV19; clone_size: .; cdr3_aa: CASRDTGLNTEAFF; cdr3_nt: TGTGCCAGTAGAGATACAGGGCTGAACACTGAAGCTTTCTTT
j_call: TRBJ1-1; d_call: .; v_call: TRBV4-2; clone_size: .; cdr3_aa: CASSQEEAILNTEAFF; cdr3_nt: TGTGCCAGCAGCCAAGAAGAGGCGATTTTGAACACTGAAGCTTTCTTT
j_call: TRBJ2-7; d_call: TRBD1; v_call: TRBV27; clone_size: .; cdr3_aa: CASSRTGTGPHEQYF; cdr3_nt: TGTGCCAGCAGTAGAACCGGGACAGGGCCCCACGAGCAGTACTTC
j_call: TRBJ1-1; d_call: .; v_call: TRBV28; clone_size: .; cdr3_aa: CASSRTGYGAFF; cdr3_nt: TGTGCCAGCAGTCGAACAGGGTATGGAGCTTTCTTT
j_call: TRBJ2-7; d_call: TRBD1; v_call: TRBV6-1; clone_size: .; cdr3_aa: CASSESGGPYEQYF; cdr3_nt: TGTGCCAGCAGTGAGTCAGGGGGACCCTACGAGCAGTACTTC
j_call: TRBJ1-5; d_call: .; v_call: TRBV3-1/TRBV3-2; clone_size: .; cdr3_aa: CASSQSTDNQPQHF; cdr3_nt: TGTGCCAGCAGCCAAAGCACAGATAATCAGCCCCAGCATTTT
j_call: TRBJ1-5; d_call: .; v_call: TRBV19; clone_size: .; cdr3_aa: CASSIGRDSSNQPQHF; cdr3_nt: TGTGCCAGTAGTATCGGTCGTGACAGTAGCAATCAGCCCCAGCATTTT
j_call: TRBJ2-7; d_call: TRBD1; v_call: TRBV7-9; clone_size: .; cdr3_aa: CASSSGQPGKVEQYF; cdr3_nt: TGTGCCAGCAGCTCGGGACAGCCAGGGAAGGTTGAGCAGTACTTC
j_call: TRBJ1-2; d_call: .; v_call: TRBV30; clone_size: .; cdr3_aa: CAWREQGLGGYTF; cdr3_nt: TGTGCCTGGAGAGAACAGGGATTGGGCGGCTACACCTTC
j_call: TRBJ2-7; d_call: TRBD2; v_call: TRBV5-1; clone_size: .; cdr3_aa: CASSLDPWRESYEQYF; cdr3_nt: TGCGCCAGCAGCTTGGACCCCTGGCGGGAGTCGTACGAGCAGTACTTC
j_call: TRBJ2-1; d_call: TRBD1; v_call: TRBV11-3; clone_size: .; cdr3_aa: CASSQEPGQGLDEQFF; cdr3_nt: TGTGCCAGCAGTCAAGAACCGGGACAGGGGCTCGATGAGCAGTTCTTC
j_call: TRBJ1-1; d_call: .; v_call: TRBV29-1; clone_size: .; cdr3_aa: CSVARANTEAFF; cdr3_nt: TGCAGCGTTGCCAGGGCTAACACTGAAGCTTTCTTT
j_call: TRBJ2-3; d_call: .; v_call: TRBV4-1; clone_size: .; cdr3_aa: CASSHPTGLNTQYF; cdr3_nt: TGCGCCAGCAGCCACCCAACAGGGCTCAATACGCAGTATTTT
j_call: TRBJ2-4; d_call: .; v_call: TRBV2; clone_size: .; cdr3_aa: CASSQTGFAKNIQYF; cdr3_nt: TGTGCCAGCAGCCAGACAGGTTTCGCCAAAAACATTCAGTACTTC
j_call: TRBJ2-1; d_call: TRBD2; v_call: TRBV3-1/TRBV3-2; clone_size: .; cdr3_aa: CASSQSQASGEQFF; cdr3_nt: TGTGCCAGCAGCCAGAGTCAGGCTAGCGGCGAGCAGTTCTTC
j_call: TRBJ1-5; d_call: .; v_call: TRBV6-6; clone_size: .; cdr3_aa: CASSPYSNQPQHF; cdr3_nt: TGTGCCAGCAGTCCCTATAGCAATCAGCCCCAGCATTTT
j_call: TRBJ2-1; d_call: .; v_call: TRBV5-5; clone_size: once; cdr3_aa: CASSRWGLGYEQFF; cdr3_nt: TGTGCCAGCAGCCGATGGGGCCTGGGCTATGAGCAGTTCTTC
j_call: TRBJ2-1; d_call: TRBD1; v_call: TRBV6-5; clone_size: .; cdr3_aa: CASQFNRGYNEQFF; cdr3_nt: TGTGCCAGCCAGTTCAACAGGGGGTACAATGAGCAGTTCTTC
j_call: TRBJ2-1; d_call: TRBD2; v_call: TRBV9; clone_size: .; cdr3_aa: CASSLTSGRANEQFF; cdr3_nt: TGTGCCAGCAGCCTGACTAGCGGGAGGGCAAATGAGCAGTTCTTC
j_call: TRBJ1-1; d_call: .; v_call: TRBV5-6; clone_size: .; cdr3_aa: CASSLLGSMNTEAFF; cdr3_nt: TGTGCCAGCAGCTTATTGGGGAGTATGAACACTGAAGCTTTCTTT
j_call: TRBJ2-3; d_call: TRBD2; v_call: TRBV2; clone_size: .; cdr3_aa: CASGGLATSDTQYF; cdr3_nt: TGTGCCAGCGGAGGACTAGCGACGTCAGATACGCAGTATTTT
j_call: TRBJ2-1; d_call: .; v_call: TRBV5-1; clone_size: .; cdr3_aa: CASSLGGQVDEQFF; cdr3_nt: TGCGCCAGCAGCTTGGGGGGACAAGTCGATGAGCAGTTCTTC
j_call: TRBJ1-1; d_call: TRBD1; v_call: TRBV3-1/TRBV3-2; clone_size: .; cdr3_aa: CASSQTGVDYTEAFF; cdr3_nt: TGTGCCAGCAGCCAGACAGGGGTCGATTACACTGAAGCTTTCTTT
j_call: TRBJ2-7; d_call: .; v_call: TRBV4-1; clone_size: .; cdr3_aa: CASSQSRYEQYF; cdr3_nt: TGCGCCAGCAGCCAATCCAGGTACGAGCAGTACTTC
j_call: TRBJ1-2; d_call: .; v_call: TRBV6-1; clone_size: few; cdr3_aa: CASSEDSYYGYTF; cdr3_nt: TGTGCCAGCAGTGAAGACTCATACTATGGCTACACCTTC
j_call: TRBJ2-5; d_call: TRBD2; v_call: TRBV29-1; clone_size: .; cdr3_aa: CSVGGVNRGETQYF; cdr3_nt: TGCAGCGTCGGGGGGGTGAACAGAGGGGAGACCCAGTACTTC
j_call: TRBJ1-4; d_call: TRBD1; v_call: TRBV29-1; clone_size: .; cdr3_aa: CSVPEFYLTGNEKLFF; cdr3_nt: TGCAGCGTACCTGAATTCTACTTGACAGGGAATGAAAAACTGTTTTTT
j_call: TRBJ2-2; d_call: .; v_call: TRBV4-1; clone_size: .; cdr3_aa: CASSSRDSRFNTGELFF; cdr3_nt: TGCGCCAGCAGCAGCCGGGACTCAAGATTTAACACCGGGGAGCTGTTTTTT
j_call: TRBJ2-1; d_call: TRBD2; v_call: TRBV5-5; clone_size: .; cdr3_aa: CASSQAIVGLAGYNEQFF; cdr3_nt: TGTGCCAGCAGTCAAGCTATAGTGGGACTAGCGGGCTACAATGAGCAGTTCTTC
j_call: TRBJ1-1; d_call: .; v_call: TRBV4-3; clone_size: .; cdr3_aa: CASSPDTGNTEAFF; cdr3_nt: TGCGCCAGCAGTCCTGATACAGGGAACACTGAAGCTTTCTTT
j_call: TRBJ2-2; d_call: TRBD1; v_call: TRBV18; clone_size: once; cdr3_aa: CASSPGTGSTGELFF; cdr3_nt: TGTGCCAGCTCACCGGGGACAGGTTCAACCGGGGAGCTGTTTTTT
j_call: TRBJ2-7; d_call: .; v_call: TRBV11-3; clone_size: .; cdr3_aa: CASSLSPKEQYF; cdr3_nt: TGTGCCAGCAGCTTGAGTCCCAAGGAGCAGTACTTC
j_call: TRBJ2-3; d_call: TRBD1; v_call: TRBV6-1; clone_size: .; cdr3_aa: CASSEEGAGTDTQYF; cdr3_nt: TGTGCCAGCAGTGAAGAGGGGGCTGGCACAGATACGCAGTATTTT
j_call: TRBJ2-7; d_call: TRBD2; v_call: TRBV7-3; clone_size: .; cdr3_aa: CASSYPSGGNYEQYF; cdr3_nt: TGTGCCAGCAGCTACCCCTCGGGGGGGAACTACGAGCAGTACTTC
j_call: TRBJ1-2; d_call: TRBD1; v_call: TRBV3-1/TRBV3-2; clone_size: .; cdr3_aa: CASSQWSGGSYGYTF; cdr3_nt: TGTGCCAGCAGCCAATGGTCAGGGGGCAGCTATGGCTACACCTTC
j_call: TRBJ1-3; d_call: .; v_call: TRBV19; clone_size: .; cdr3_aa: CASRRSRSGNTIYF; cdr3_nt: TGTGCCAGTAGAAGGTCCCGGTCGGGGAACACCATATATTTT
j_call: TRBJ2-7; d_call: .; v_call: TRBV3-1/TRBV3-2; clone_size: .; cdr3_aa: CASSQGSGVREQYF; cdr3_nt: TGTGCCAGCAGCCAAGGGTCGGGAGTGCGCGAGCAGTACTTC
j_call: TRBJ1-2; d_call: .; v_call: TRBV7-9; clone_size: .; cdr3_aa: CASSFDSSGYTF; cdr3_nt: TGTGCCAGCAGCTTCGACAGCTCTGGCTACACCTTC
j_call: TRBJ2-7; d_call: .; v_call: TRBV6-6; clone_size: many; cdr3_aa: CASSFQQGSYEQYF; cdr3_nt: TGTGCCAGCAGTTTCCAGCAGGGATCCTACGAGCAGTACTTC
j_call: TRBJ1-1; d_call: .; v_call: TRBV6-1; clone_size: .; cdr3_aa: CASSDGIRGVTEAFF; cdr3_nt: TGTGCCAGCAGTGACGGTATACGGGGGGTCACTGAAGCTTTCTTT
j_call: TRBJ1-5; d_call: TRBD1; v_call: TRBV29-1; clone_size: .; cdr3_aa: CSVLEQGASQPQHF; cdr3_nt: TGCAGCGTCCTCGAACAGGGGGCTAGTCAGCCCCAGCATTTT
j_call: TRBJ2-5; d_call: .; v_call: TRBV7-2; clone_size: .; cdr3_aa: CASSAGTRKETQYF; cdr3_nt: TGTGCCAGCAGTGCCGGGACAAGGAAAGAGACCCAGTACTTC
j_call: TRBJ2-1; d_call: TRBD2; v_call: TRBV10-2; clone_size: .; cdr3_aa: CASRAGGGGRIDYNEQFF; cdr3_nt: TGCGCCAGCAGAGCTGGAGGCGGCGGGAGAATCGATTACAATGAGCAGTTCTTC
j_call: TRBJ1-1; d_call: .; v_call: TRBV6-6; clone_size: many; cdr3_aa: CASSYSGGGNEAFF; cdr3_nt: TGTGCCAGCAGTTACTCCGGAGGAGGAAATGAAGCTTTCTTT
j_call: TRBJ1-1; d_call: .; v_call: TRBV18; clone_size: .; cdr3_aa: CASSSTGGEAFF; cdr3_nt: TGTGCCAGCTCATCCACCGGGGGTGAAGCTTTCTTT
j_call: TRBJ2-7; d_call: TRBD1; v_call: TRBV6-5; clone_size: .; cdr3_aa: CASIPGQGSYEQYF; cdr3_nt: TGTGCCAGCATCCCAGGACAGGGATCCTACGAGCAGTACTTC
j_call: TRBJ2-3; d_call: TRBD2; v_call: TRBV6-5; clone_size: .; cdr3_aa: CASKAGGADTQYF; cdr3_nt: TGTGCCAGCAAGGCGGGGGGGGCAGATACGCAGTATTTT
j_call: TRBJ1-1; d_call: TRBD1; v_call: TRBV12-3/TRBV12-4; clone_size: .; cdr3_aa: CASSFAGGTEAFF; cdr3_nt: TGTGCCAGCAGTTTCGCAGGGGGCACTGAAGCTTTCTTT
j_call: TRBJ2-7; d_call: TRBD1; v_call: TRBV2; clone_size: .; cdr3_aa: CASSQGTGWPYEQYF; cdr3_nt: TGTGCCAGCAGTCAAGGGACAGGGTGGCCCTACGAGCAGTACTTC
j_call: TRBJ1-1; d_call: TRBD1; v_call: TRBV11-1; clone_size: .; cdr3_aa: CASSPGGRTTEAFF; cdr3_nt: TGTGCCAGCAGCCCAGGGGGAAGAACCACTGAAGCTTTCTTT